The 22 T cell receptor beta chains given below trace back to one sample, sequenced in a study of beta chain features in type 1 diabetes. Investigators reverse transcribed all isolated RNA, so they sequenced expressed TCRB transcripts. The method was immunoSEQ multiplex PCR; TCRdb's version includes in-frame clones alone and lacks a portion of them. The data show some 410,000 clones, more than 9.5% seen once. Sequencing input: naive CD4+ T cells from blood. The receptors originated from a young woman in good health.

This clone was observed a handful of times. CDR3 nucleotides: TGTGCCAGCAGCGTTGTGGGGGGAAGAGGCTCACCCCTCCACTTT. The encoded protein is CASSVVGGRGSPLHF. This chain connects TRBV9 to TRBJ1-6, with D possibly TRBD1 on 5 matching bases. The V gene's germline CDR1 is SGDLS and CDR2 YYNGEE. The V and J ends lost 2 bases and 10 bases respectively, with 16 bases between them. The CDR3 runs 15 residues.

This clone was seen a handful of times. CDR3: CATSGGQVMNTEAFF. The CDR3 DNA is TGTGCCACCAGCGGGGGACAGGTGATGAACACTGAAGCTTTCTTT. This chain joins TRBV15 and TRBJ1-1, with 8 bases fitting TRBD1. The CDR3 consists of 15 residues. After removal of 5 bases from V and 0 bases from J, the junction contained 5 bases not matched to a gene. Per germline, CDR1 LNHNV and CDR2 YYDKDF (reference sequence).

The chain employs TRBV6-6 and TRBJ1-1; no reliable D call. Germline-derived CDR1 and CDR2 are MNHNY and SVGAGI (reference sequence). The V end lost 6 bases, the J end lost 1 base, and 12 bases lay between the germline ends. The CDR3 sequence is 14 residues long. The DNA for the CDR3 is TGTGCCAGCAGAGGGAGACTACGGAACACTGAAGCTTTCTTT. It specifies CASRGRLRNTEAFF.

This clone appeared a few times. V is TRBV14 and J is TRBJ2-3, with unresolved D. Germline V gene lookup returns CDR1 SGHDN and CDR2 FVKESK. The V gene lost 1 base and the J gene lost 1 base, with 6 bases spanning the gap. The CDR3 runs to 14 residues. CDR3: CASSQVQRTDTQYF. In DNA, the CDR3 is TGTGCCAGCAGCCAAGTGCAGCGCACAGATACGCAGTATTTT.

This clone came up a few times. The chain combines TRBV29-1 with TRBJ1-1, with TRBD1 identical over 10 bases. V lost 7 bases to trimming and J lost 0 bases; unmatched junction nucleotides: 8. The CDR3 is 15 residues long. Germline V gene data show CDR1 as SQVTM and CDR2 as ANQGSEA. In nucleotides, the CDR3 is TGCAGCGCCCGGGACAGGGGATTGATGAACACTGAAGCTTTCTTT. Amino acids: CSARDRGLMNTEAFF.

CDR3 bases: TGTGCCAGCAGCTTAGTCCCCCGGACAGGGGGTGCCGGGGATACGCAGTATTTT. This gives the protein CASSLVPRTGGAGDTQYF. J is TRBJ2-3 and V is TRBV11-2; 10 bases agree with TRBD1. V dropped 1 base and J dropped 6; count of bases not matched to a gene: 13. From germline, CDR1 is SGHAT and CDR2 FQNNGV. CDR3 length equals 18 residues.

In its sample, this clone was seen a few times. V and J are TRBV4-1 and TRBJ1-1, with TRBD1 matching over 8 bases. Germline V gene sequence: CDR1 MGHRA, CDR2 YSYEKL. The CDR3 runs to 16 residues. V shed 0 bases and J 5 bases; nucleotides not matched to a gene: 8. DNA for the CDR3: TGCGCCAGCAGCCAAGAAAAGTCAGGGGGCTTGACTGAAGCTTTCTTT. Translated, it gives CASSQEKSGGLTEAFF.

A few counts support this clone. The rearrangement joins TRBV29-1 to TRBJ1-1, with D possibly being TRBD1 (6 bases). The CDR3 is 10 residues long. Germline V gene lookup returns CDR1 SQVTM and CDR2 ANQGSEA. Trimming took off 6 bases at V and 7 bases at J, with 9 bases between the two ends. CDR3 sequence reads: CSVADSEAFF. The CDR3 bases are TGCAGCGTGGCGGACAGTGAAGCTTTCTTT.

The chain recombines TRBV13 with TRBJ2-5; D call uncertain. Matching the DNA end better, TRBJ2-7 makes the J call doubtful. The CDR3 totals 11 residues. CDR1 and CDR2 (germline): PRHDT, FYEKMQ (reference sequence). CDR3 loop: CASSLAGEQYF. CDR3 nucleotides: TGTGCCAGCAGCTTAGCCGGCGAGCAGTACTTC.

This clone turned up a few times. V gene TRBV25-1 combines with J gene TRBJ1-5, with D uncertain. CDR1 and CDR2 from the germline V gene are MGHDK and SYGVNS. V was cut by 8 bases and J by 6 bases, with 14 bases left in between. This CDR3 is 13 amino acids long. The CDR3 loop is CASVLPDCQPQHF. The DNA of the CDR3 is TGTGCCAGCGTACTTCCAGATTGTCAGCCCCAGCATTTT.

Concerning this clone: This sample also contains other DNA sequences that code for the same CDR3. The chain links TRBV5-1 to TRBJ2-7, with D tentatively TRBD2 (5 bases). Deletions cut 1 base from V and 2 bases from J, with 7 bases between. The CDR3 contains 13 residues. CDR1 SGHRS and CDR2 YFSETQ come from the germline V gene. The CDR3 here is CASSLSGAYEQYF. DNA of the CDR3: TGCGCCAGCAGCTTGAGCGGAGCCTACGAGCAGTACTTC.

This clone was seen only a few times. This rearrangement joins TRBV18 to TRBJ1-1; D remains ambiguous. Germline CDR1 KGHSH, CDR2 LQKENI. V lost 3 bases and J 3 bases, leaving 8 bases between the germline ends. CDR3 length equals 13 residues. For the CDR3, the DNA is TGTGCCAGCTCACCGCTTCACTACACTGAAGCTTTCTTT. Translated, it gives CASSPLHYTEAFF.

This clone was recorded a few times. V gene TRBV2 combines with J gene TRBJ1-6; TRBD1 matches at 9 bases. This CDR3 contains 14 residues. With V trimmed by 10 bases and J by 9 bases, 10 bases remained unmatched. Germline assignment: CDR1 SNHLY and CDR2 FYNNEI. Here the CDR3 reads CATYRGRSASPLHF. CDR3 nucleotide sequence: TGTGCCACCTACAGGGGGCGGTCGGCTTCACCCCTCCACTTT. Based on the CDR3 plus reference TRBV2 and TRBJ1-6, the full variable domain is EPEVTQTPSHQVTQMGQEVILRCVPISNHLYFYWYRQILGQKVEFLVSFYNNEISEKSEIFDDQFSVERPDGSNFTLKIRSTKLEDSAMYFCATYRGRSASPLHFGNGTRLTVT.

V gene TRBV7-2 combines with J gene TRBJ2-5; D is unresolved. The V and J ends lost 1 base and 0 bases respectively, with 6 bases between them. The CDR3 totals 14 residues. Germline loops: CDR1 SGHTA, CDR2 FQGNSA. Here the CDR3 DNA reads TGTGCCAGCAGCTTAGTTCCGTACCAAGAGACCCAGTACTTC. Protein product: CASSLVPYQETQYF.

This clone turned up a few times. The chain links TRBV5-6 to TRBJ1-1, with unresolved D. CDR3 length equals 13 residues. Germline CDR1 and CDR2: SGHDT and YYEEEE. V lost 3 bases and J lost 1, with 7 bases in between. CDR3 nucleotides: TGTGCCAGCAGCTCCGCCGGGAACACTGAAGCTTTCTTT. It is translated as CASSSAGNTEAFF.

This clone was detected a few times. V and J are TRBV11-1 and TRBJ1-2, with D unclear. V lost 5 bases, J lost 0 bases, and 10 bases lay in between. This CDR3 is built from 14 residues. The germline gives CDR1 SGHAT, CDR2 FQDESV (reference sequence). CDR3 sequence reads: CASSHSTTNYGYTF. Here the CDR3 DNA reads TGTGCCAGCAGCCACTCGACTACTAACTATGGCTACACCTTC. The whole variable domain, remainder taken from reference TRBV11-1 and TRBJ1-2, is EAEVAQSPRYKITEKSQAVAFWCDPISGHATLYWYRQILGQGPELLVQFQDESVVDDSQLPKDRFSAERLKGVDSTLKIQPAELGDSAMYLCASSHSTTNYGYTFGSGTRLTVV.

This clone appeared a few times. The chain carries TRBV4-3 and TRBJ1-2; 9 bases are shared with TRBD1. Germline V gene data show CDR1 as LGHNA and CDR2 as YSLEER. CDR3 length: 16 residues. Trimming cost V 0 bases and J 2 bases; bases outside gene matches: 4. CDR3 DNA sequence: TGCGCCAGCAGCCAAGATCTCGGACAGGGGAACTATGGCTACACCTTC. Encoded protein: CASSQDLGQGNYGYTF.

The chain couples TRBV28 to TRBJ1-1; unclear D gene. The germline gives CDR1 MDHEN, CDR2 SYDVKM. The ends were cut back, 3 bases at V and 1 base at J, with 9 bases in the middle. The CDR3 has 14 residues. CDR3 DNA sequence: TGTGCCAGCAGTTTGATGGCTGGGAACACTGAAGCTTTCTTT. Translated, it gives CASSLMAGNTEAFF.

This chain connects TRBV7-9 to TRBJ2-3; 8 nucleotides match TRBD2. Trimming took 6 bases from V and 0 from J; bases not matched to a gene: 8. Germline V CDR1 and CDR2: SEHNR, FQNEAQ (reference sequence). CDR3 length: 16 residues. Here the CDR3 DNA reads TGTGCCAGCAGGCGGACTAGCTCCACTAGCACAGATACGCAGTATTTT. Protein sequence: CASRRTSSTSTDTQYF.

The chain joins TRBV7-2 to TRBJ2-3, with 9 bases identical to TRBD2. The CDR3 totals 12 residues. The V gene's germline CDR1 is SGHTA and CDR2 FQGNSA. CDR3 sequence: CASGGRADTQYF. CDR3 in DNA: TGTGCAAGCGGCGGGAGGGCAGATACGCAGTATTTT.

This clone has a handful of counts. V gene TRBV10-3 combines with J gene TRBJ2-4; tentative D call: TRBD1 (7 bases). Germline V gene lookup returns CDR1 ENHRY and CDR2 SYGVKD. V lost 10 bases, J lost 1 base, and 14 bases lay in between. This CDR3 has 14 residues. The CDR3 DNA reads as TGTGCCACCGCCAGGGGGGCGGCCAAAAACATTCAGTACTTC. Translated: CATARGAAKNIQYF.

CDR3 coding DNA: TGTGCCAGCAGCTTAACTCCCTCAATCTACAATGAGCAGTTCTTC. This gives the protein CASSLTPSIYNEQFF. This chain links TRBV7-3 with TRBJ2-1; D is ambiguous. Between the trimmed V and J ends, which lost 0 bases and 3 bases, there was a span of 9 bases. Germline V gene lookup returns CDR1 SGHTA and CDR2 FQGTGA. This CDR3 has 15 residues.